This T cell receptor beta chain is from a study of shared clonotypes between healthy human individuals. Study results and limitations: The study found roughly 5% of naive CD4 clonotypes shared across several donors. For sorted subsets, rarefaction showed incomplete sequencing despite large depth.

Under the authors' procedure: With immunoSEQ giving junction-only sequences and no quality scores, filtering differed. Measured with immunoSEQ multiplex PCR; TCRdb has only the in-frame clones, and not every one. V and J calls and clone size are copied from that table; D and trimming were computed from the DNA. The top ten hold roughly 0.34% of the sample, which has under 2.5 million clones, roughly 92% seen once. Remarks on this clone: No antigen is known for it.

The receptor was derived from a man aged 18 to 35 in good health. Some clones in this sample may be carry-over from other donors' samples. Sequenced input: naive CD4+ T cells from PBMCs. Regarding subset: CD45RA+ positively selected.

Here the CDR3 reads CASSLTTGGEQYF. Written as DNA, the CDR3 is TGTGCCAGCAGCTTAACTACGGGGGGCGAGCAGTACTTC. J is TRBJ2-7 and V is TRBV7-2, with TRBD2 matching 7 bases. The CDR3 totals 13 residues. V shed 2 bases, J shed 6 bases, and the junction held 4 bases outside the gene matches. Germline CDR1 and CDR2: SGHTA and FQGNSA.